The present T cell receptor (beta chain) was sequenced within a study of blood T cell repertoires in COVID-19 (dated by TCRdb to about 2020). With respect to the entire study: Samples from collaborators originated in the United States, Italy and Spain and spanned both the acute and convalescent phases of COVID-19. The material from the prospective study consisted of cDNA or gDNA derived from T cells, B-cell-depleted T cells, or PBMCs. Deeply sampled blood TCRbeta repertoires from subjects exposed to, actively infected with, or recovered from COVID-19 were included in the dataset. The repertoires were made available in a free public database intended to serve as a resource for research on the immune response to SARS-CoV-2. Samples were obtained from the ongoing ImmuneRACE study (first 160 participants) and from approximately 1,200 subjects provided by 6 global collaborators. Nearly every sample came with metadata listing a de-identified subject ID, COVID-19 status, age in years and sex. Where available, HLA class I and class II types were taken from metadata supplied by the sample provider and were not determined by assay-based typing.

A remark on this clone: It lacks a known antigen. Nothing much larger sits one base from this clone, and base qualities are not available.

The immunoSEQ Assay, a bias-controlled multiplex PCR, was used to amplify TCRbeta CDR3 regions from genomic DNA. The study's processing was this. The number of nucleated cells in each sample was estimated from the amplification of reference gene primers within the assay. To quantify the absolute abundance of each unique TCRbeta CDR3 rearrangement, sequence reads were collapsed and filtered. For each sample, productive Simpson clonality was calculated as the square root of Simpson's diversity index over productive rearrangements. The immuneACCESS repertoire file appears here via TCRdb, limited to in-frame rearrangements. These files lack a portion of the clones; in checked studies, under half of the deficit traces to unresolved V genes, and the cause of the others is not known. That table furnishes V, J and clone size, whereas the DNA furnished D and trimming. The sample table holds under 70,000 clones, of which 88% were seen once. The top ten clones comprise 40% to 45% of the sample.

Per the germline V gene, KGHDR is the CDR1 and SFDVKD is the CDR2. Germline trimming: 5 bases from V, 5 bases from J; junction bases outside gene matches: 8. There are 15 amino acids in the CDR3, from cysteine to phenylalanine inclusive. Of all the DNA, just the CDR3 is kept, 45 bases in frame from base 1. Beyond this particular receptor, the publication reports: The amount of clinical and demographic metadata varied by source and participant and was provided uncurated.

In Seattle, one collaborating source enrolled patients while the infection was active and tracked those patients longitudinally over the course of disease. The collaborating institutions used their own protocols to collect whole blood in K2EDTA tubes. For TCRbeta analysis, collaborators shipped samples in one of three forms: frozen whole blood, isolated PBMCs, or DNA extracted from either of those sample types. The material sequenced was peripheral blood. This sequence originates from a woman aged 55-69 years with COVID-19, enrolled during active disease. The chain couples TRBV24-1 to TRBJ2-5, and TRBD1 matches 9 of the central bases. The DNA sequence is TGTGCCACCAGTGCTGGGGGGACAGGGCAGGAGACCCAGTACTTC. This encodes CATSAGGTGQETQYF.